Listed below are T cell receptor beta chains from one sample, sequenced in a study of T-cell memory formation after mild COVID-19. TCRdb fed the 5' RACE reads into MiXCR, producing one record per CDR3 protein. The sample yields around 150,000 distinct CDR3 sequences, roughly 28% seen once. Sequencing was carried out using PBMCs or a T cell subset sorted from them (not recorded which). The receptor source for this set is an adult woman who had mild COVID-19 (a few samples of this study predate the infection). Cell type and time point are not known. Both conserved end residues are part of each CDR3. A D gene is named only where the DNA matches it firmly. Clone size, where shown, is once, few, many, or a class for clones that have expanded.

CDR3: CASSESGRETYEQYF
DNA: TGTGCCAGCAGTGAGAGCGGGAGGGAGACCTACGAGCAGTACTTC
size: -
D: TRBD2
V: TRBV25-1
length: 15
J: TRBJ2-7

CDR3: CASSREYNSPLHF
DNA: TGTGCCAGCTCACGGGAATATAATTCACCCCTCCACTTT
size: few
D: -
V: TRBV18
length: 13
J: TRBJ1-6

CDR3: CASRRQGNSDTQYF
DNA: TGTGCCAGCAGGAGACAGGGGAACTCAGATACGCAGTATTTT
size: -
D: TRBD1
V: TRBV12-3/TRBV12-4
length: 14
J: TRBJ2-3

CDR3: CASSVGWTTGELFF
DNA: TGTGCCAGCAGCGTAGGGTGGACCACCGGGGAGCTGTTTTTT
size: few
D: -
V: TRBV9
length: 14
J: TRBJ2-2

CDR3: CASSYFRGVRNTEAFF
DNA: TGTGCCAGCAGTTACTTCAGGGGGGTGCGGAACACTGAAGCTTTCTTT
size: -
D: TRBD1
V: TRBV6-5
length: 16
J: TRBJ1-1

CDR3: CASSQSPQGLRFF
DNA: TGTGCCAGCAGTCAGTCACCGCAGGGGCTCCGGTTCTTC
size: -
D: -
V: TRBV27
length: 13
J: TRBJ2-1

CDR3: CASSQVSGGYNEQFF
DNA: TGCGCCAGCAGCCAAGTTAGCGGGGGTTACAATGAGCAGTTCTTC
size: -
D: TRBD2
V: TRBV4-1
length: 15
J: TRBJ2-1

CDR3: CSVVRDRGPNEQFF
DNA: TGCAGCGTTGTCCGGGACAGGGGTCCAAATGAGCAGTTCTTC
size: -
D: TRBD1
V: TRBV29-1
length: 14
J: TRBJ2-1

CDR3: CASSSRREQFF
DNA: TGTGCCAGCAGTTCGAGACGGGAGCAGTTCTTC
size: once
D: -
V: TRBV12-3/TRBV12-4
length: 11
J: TRBJ2-1

CDR3: CASRVRGGEETQYF
DNA: TGTGCCAGCAGGGTAAGGGGAGGCGAAGAGACCCAGTACTTC
size: -
D: -
V: TRBV6-1
length: 14
J: TRBJ2-5

CDR3: CSARPFDYPNTGELFF
DNA: TGCAGTGCTAGGCCCTTCGACTACCCGAACACCGGGGAGCTGTTTTTT
size: -
D: -
V: TRBV20-1
length: 16
J: TRBJ2-2

CDR3: CASSSTLGTSGRMDEQFF
DNA: TGTGCCAGCAGTTCAACCCTCGGGACTAGCGGGAGGATGGATGAGCAGTTCTTC
size: -
D: TRBD2
V: TRBV12-3/TRBV12-4
length: 18
J: TRBJ2-1

CDR3: CSAKNRNGDTEAFF
DNA: TGCAGTGCGAAAAACAGGAACGGGGACACTGAAGCTTTCTTT
size: -
D: -
V: TRBV20-1
length: 14
J: TRBJ1-1

CDR3: CASSLGSQKDEQFF
DNA: TGTGCTAGCAGCTTAGGTTCCCAGAAGGATGAGCAGTTCTTC
size: few
D: -
V: TRBV7-7
length: 14
J: TRBJ2-1

CDR3: CASSGQNYEQYF
DNA: TGTGCCAGCAGCGGCCAAAACTACGAGCAGTACTTC
size: -
D: -
V: TRBV7-9
length: 12
J: TRBJ2-7

CDR3: CASRSTRGVGNTIYF
DNA: TGTGCCAGCAGATCCACCAGGGGAGTTGGAAACACCATATATTTT
size: few
D: -
V: TRBV7-9
length: 15
J: TRBJ1-3

CDR3: CASSYSIGVSTDTQYF
DNA: TGTGCCAGCAGTTACTCTATAGGGGTCAGCACAGATACGCAGTATTTT
size: once
D: -
V: TRBV6-5
length: 16
J: TRBJ2-3

CDR3: CASSLEIRLADTDTQYF
DNA: TGTGCCAGCAGCTTAGAAATCAGGCTAGCGGACACAGATACGCAGTATTTT
size: -
D: TRBD2
V: TRBV7-6
length: 17
J: TRBJ2-3

CDR3: CSARGPTRDSPLHF
DNA: TGCAGTGCTAGAGGGCCTACGAGGGATTCACCCCTCCACTTT
size: -
D: -
V: TRBV20-1
length: 14
J: TRBJ1-6

CDR3: CASSLIMEGPNTEAFF
DNA: TGTGCCAGCAGCCTCATTATGGAGGGGCCGAACACTGAAGCTTTCTTT
size: few
D: -
V: TRBV5-6
length: 16
J: TRBJ1-1

CDR3: CSAGDYNEQFF
DNA: TGCAGCGCCGGGGACTACAATGAGCAGTTCTTC
size: -
D: -
V: TRBV29-1
length: 11
J: TRBJ2-1

CDR3: CASKMQGLAGADTQYF
DNA: TGTGCCAGTAAAATGCAGGGGCTAGCGGGAGCAGATACGCAGTATTTT
size: -
D: TRBD2
V: TRBV19
length: 16
J: TRBJ2-3

CDR3: CASSLIGLGNTGELFF
DNA: TGTGCCAGCAGCTTAATCGGACTAGGGAACACCGGGGAGCTGTTTTTT
size: -
D: TRBD2
V: TRBV7-2
length: 16
J: TRBJ2-2

CDR3: CASILTPGLGATGELFF
DNA: TGTGCCAGCATTTTAACCCCGGGACTAGGGGCCACCGGGGAGCTGTTTTTT
size: -
D: TRBD2
V: TRBV6-2/TRBV6-3
length: 17
J: TRBJ2-2

CDR3: CASSGSGMWSYNEQFF
DNA: TGTGCCAGCAGTGGCAGCGGGATGTGGTCCTACAATGAGCAGTTCTTC
size: few
D: TRBD2
V: TRBV12-3/TRBV12-4
length: 16
J: TRBJ2-1

CDR3: CASLQGTSGRNEQFF
DNA: TGTGCCAGCCTCCAAGGGACTAGCGGGAGGAATGAGCAGTTCTTC
size: -
D: TRBD2
V: TRBV11-2
length: 15
J: TRBJ2-1

CDR3: CASKQGAGALWQYF
DNA: TGTGCCAGCAAACAAGGGGCCGGGGCATTGTGGCAGTACTTC
size: many
D: -
V: TRBV6-6
length: 14
J: TRBJ2-7

CDR3: CASSRPRYQETQYF
DNA: TGTGCCAGCAGTCGCCCCCGGTACCAAGAGACCCAGTACTTC
size: few
D: -
V: TRBV12-3/TRBV12-4
length: 14
J: TRBJ2-5

CDR3: CAGWGVGYGYTF
DNA: TGTGCCGGATGGGGGGTGGGCTATGGCTACACCTTC
size: -
D: -
V: TRBV19
length: 12
J: TRBJ1-2

CDR3: CAISESGLAGGDEQYF
DNA: TGTGCCATCAGTGAGTCAGGGCTAGCGGGAGGAGACGAGCAGTACTTC
size: -
D: TRBD2
V: TRBV10-3
length: 16
J: TRBJ2-7

CDR3: CATSRDRSRLNTEAFF
DNA: TGTGCCACCAGCAGAGATCGGAGCAGGCTGAACACTGAAGCTTTCTTT
size: few
D: -
V: TRBV15
length: 16
J: TRBJ1-1

CDR3: CASSLEAVRNTEAFF
DNA: TGTGCCAGCAGCTTGGAGGCAGTGAGGAACACTGAAGCTTTCTTT
size: once
D: -
V: TRBV7-2
length: 15
J: TRBJ1-1

CDR3: CASSYTGGSADTYEQYF
DNA: TGTGCCAGCAGTTACACGGGGGGTTCGGCGGATACCTACGAGCAGTACTTC
size: -
D: TRBD2
V: TRBV6-5
length: 17
J: TRBJ2-7

CDR3: CASSSTGRAGNEQFF
DNA: TGTGCCAGCAGCTCGACAGGGAGGGCCGGGAATGAGCAGTTCTTC
size: -
D: -
V: TRBV5-5
length: 15
J: TRBJ2-1

CDR3: CSASQGAGEKLFF
DNA: TGCAGTGCTAGTCAGGGGGCCGGTGAAAAACTGTTTTTT
size: -
D: TRBD1
V: TRBV20-1
length: 13
J: TRBJ1-4

CDR3: CSALTSGSFYEQYF
DNA: TGCAGCGCCCTGACTAGCGGGAGTTTCTACGAGCAGTACTTC
size: -
D: TRBD2
V: TRBV29-1
length: 14
J: TRBJ2-7

CDR3: CASTNYGTSYEQYF
DNA: TGTGCCAGCACAAACTACGGGACCTCCTACGAGCAGTACTTC
size: -
D: -
V: TRBV7-2
length: 14
J: TRBJ2-7